This T cell receptor beta chain was observed in a study of shared clonotypes between healthy human individuals (dated by TCRdb to between 2020 and 2021). Study-level background: The cohort comprised two women and a few men aged 18 to 49 years. For each donor, three plates each were used for CD4 naive and CD4 memory, two plates were used for CD8 naive, and one plate was used for CD8 memory. Each donor's leukapheresis produced roughly between roughly 0.94 and 9.5 billion PBMCs. To increase sequencing depth and limit assay-specific biases, different laboratories used diverse techniques to prepare libraries and sequence TCR repertoires. To estimate repertoire size and how much clonotype sharing occurs between individuals, the study deeply sequenced the blood TCR repertoires of about five healthy adults. The full study reports these points: Even with the large sequencing depth, rarefaction of the sorted-subset datasets indicated that sequencing was incomplete. Approximately 4.8% of naive CD4, 3% to 4% of naive CD8, around 2.3% of memory CD4, and around 0.4% of memory CD8 clonotypes were shared across a few donors. The small number of donors limited the genetic and exposure-history diversity represented. Compared with non-shared clonotypes, the clonotypes found in all four sorted-subset donors had higher generation probabilities. Larger estimated clonotype richness was generally found for naive subsets than for memory subsets. Pairwise subsampling led to the expectation that sequencing depth would affect the degree of clonotype sharing among donors. Sampling was limited to blood, and TCR repertoires in tissue likely differ from TCR repertoires in blood.

For the CD8 naive samples, CD45RO-negative cells were positively selected for CCR7, yielding a CD45RA+CCR7+ population from which TemRA cells were excluded. The donors were healthy, HIV-negative adults who had no recently reported acute infections or vaccinations. All donors were Caucasian adults living in Nashville, Tennessee, USA. Blood was collected by leukapheresis, and PBMCs were isolated by Ficoll-Histopaque density gradient centrifugation and then cryopreserved in liquid nitrogen vapor phase. Analytical flow cytometry was used to check the purity and quantity of each magnetically sorted T cell population. Genomic DNA was isolated from every sorted fraction and measured by UV absorbance on a Nanodrop 2000c. Trimming removed 5 bases from V and 5 bases from J; the gene matches leave 5 bases unexplained. Inclusive of the bounding cysteine and phenylalanine, the CDR3 is 13 residues long. Only the CDR3 DNA is retained, 39 bases long and in frame from the first base. Via the germline V gene, CDR1 is MNHEY and CDR2 SVGAGI.

Using the deep immunoSEQ assay, multiplex PCR amplified TCR CDR3 regions from genomic DNA. Extracted genomic DNA from each cell subset was distributed evenly across all wells of several immunoSEQ 96-well plates, and each plate was treated as a replicate. For sorted subsets, roughly 200 ng of genomic DNA, equivalent to 30,000 or so T cell genomes, went into each replicate PCR. The purified libraries were quantified using a Qubit 3.0 fluorometer, sized with a Bioanalyzer 2100, and then quantified again using the KAPA Library Quantification kit. A separate single-read 150-cycle Illumina NextSeq 550 flow cell was used to sequence each immunoSEQ 96-well plate. In the source study's methods: Because the immunoSEQ output held only junctional sequences and lacked quality scores, the filtering could not match the filtering applied to full-length reads. Sequences were annotated with PyIR, a Python wrapper for IgBLAST v1.9, using IMGT germline references to assign V/J genes and CDR3. Reads were removed for weak V/J assignments (E-value above 1e-6), missing CDR3, stop codons, out-of-frame junctions, or ambiguous translated residues. A V3J clonotype was defined by an identical inferred V gene, J gene, and CDR3 amino acid sequence. To compute the percentage overlap between repertoires, the number of shared unique clonotypes was divided by the size of the smaller repertoire. RTK rarefaction, the Chao1 estimator, and Recon v2.1 estimates of unobserved clonotypes were used to assess repertoire richness. Generation probabilities were computed with OLGA for all TCRbeta clonotypes obtained by the gDNA method from several donors. TCRdb provides this immuneACCESS table in a form limited to in-frame rearrangements. Some clones are lacking; in checked studies, under half of them reflect an unresolved V gene, and why the rest are absent is not known. The DNA was the basis for D and trimming; V, J and clone size are from that table. Across this sample there are around 2,000,000 clones, with approximately 95% seen only once. The top ten clonotypes cover about 1.1% of the sample.

Note on this clone: Its antigen remains unidentified. No base quality values were provided; no much bigger clone lies one nucleotide off.

This clonotype originated in a man between 18 and 29 years old in good health. The V and J segments used are TRBV6-5 and TRBJ2-5, with 7 bases in between that match TRBD1. The sample comprised naive CD8+ T cells sorted from blood. This specimen's cell subset or site label, interpreted: CD45RA+CCR7+. The CDR3 amino acid sequence is: CASSPGGSETQYF. The nucleotide sequence is TGTGCCAGCAGTCCAGGGGGAAGTGAGACCCAGTACTTC.